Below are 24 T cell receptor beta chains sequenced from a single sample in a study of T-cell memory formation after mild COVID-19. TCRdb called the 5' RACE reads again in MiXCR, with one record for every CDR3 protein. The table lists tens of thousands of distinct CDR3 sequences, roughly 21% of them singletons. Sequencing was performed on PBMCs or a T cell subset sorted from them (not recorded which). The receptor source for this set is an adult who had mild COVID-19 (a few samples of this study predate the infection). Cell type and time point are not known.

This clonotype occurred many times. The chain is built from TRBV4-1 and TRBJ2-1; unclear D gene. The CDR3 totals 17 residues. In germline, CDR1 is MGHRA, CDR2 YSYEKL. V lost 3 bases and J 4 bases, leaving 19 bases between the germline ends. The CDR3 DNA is TGCGCCAGCAGCCATCCTTTCCAGCCGGTAAGATACAATGAGCAGTTCTTC. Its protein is CASSHPFQPVRYNEQFF.

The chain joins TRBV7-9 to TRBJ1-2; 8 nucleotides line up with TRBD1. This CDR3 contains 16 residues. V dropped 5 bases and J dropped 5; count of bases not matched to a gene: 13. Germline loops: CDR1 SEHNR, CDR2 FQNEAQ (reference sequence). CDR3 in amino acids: CASSPQGVFGRYGYTF. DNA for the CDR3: TGTGCCAGCAGCCCACAGGGGGTTTTCGGGCGATATGGCTACACCTTC.

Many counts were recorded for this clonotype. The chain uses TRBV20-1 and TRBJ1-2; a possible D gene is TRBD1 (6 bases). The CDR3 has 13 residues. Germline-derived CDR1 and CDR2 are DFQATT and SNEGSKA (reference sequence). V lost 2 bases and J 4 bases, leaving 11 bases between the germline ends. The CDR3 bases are TGCAGTGCTAGACAGGGGAGCGGCTATGGCTACACCTTC. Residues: CSARQGSGYGYTF.

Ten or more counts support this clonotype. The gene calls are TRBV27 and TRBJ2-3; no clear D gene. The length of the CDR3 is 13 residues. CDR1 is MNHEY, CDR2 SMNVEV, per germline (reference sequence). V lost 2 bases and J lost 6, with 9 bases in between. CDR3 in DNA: TGTGCCAGCAGTTTAAGGGTTGTGGATACGCAGTATTTT. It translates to CASSLRVVDTQYF.

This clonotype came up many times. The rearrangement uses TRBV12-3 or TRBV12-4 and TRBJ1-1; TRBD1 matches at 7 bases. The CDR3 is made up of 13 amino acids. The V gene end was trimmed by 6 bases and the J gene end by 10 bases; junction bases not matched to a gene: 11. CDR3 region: CASSLKATGTAFF. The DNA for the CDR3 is TGTGCCAGCAGCTTGAAAGCGACAGGGACAGCTTTCTTT.

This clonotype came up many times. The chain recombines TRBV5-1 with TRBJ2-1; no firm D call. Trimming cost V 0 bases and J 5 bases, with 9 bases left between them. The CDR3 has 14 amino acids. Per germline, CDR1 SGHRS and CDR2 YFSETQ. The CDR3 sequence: CASSLAGANNEQFF. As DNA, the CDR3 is TGCGCCAGCAGCTTGGCCGGCGCTAACAATGAGCAGTTCTTC. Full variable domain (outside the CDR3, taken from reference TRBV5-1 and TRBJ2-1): KAGVTQTPRYLIKTRGQQVTLSCSPISGHRSVSWYQQTPGQGLQFLFEYFSETQRNKGNFPGRFSGRQFSNSRSEMNVSTLELGDSALYLCASSLAGANNEQFFGPGTRLTVL.

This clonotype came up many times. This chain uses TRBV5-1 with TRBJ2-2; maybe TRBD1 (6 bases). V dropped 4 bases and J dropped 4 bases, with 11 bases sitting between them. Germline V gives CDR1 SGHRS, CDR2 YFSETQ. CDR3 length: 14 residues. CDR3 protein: CASSQDSLTGELFF. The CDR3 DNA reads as TGCGCCAGCAGCCAGGACAGTCTCACCGGGGAGCTGTTTTTT. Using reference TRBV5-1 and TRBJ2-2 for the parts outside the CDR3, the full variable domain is KAGVTQTPRYLIKTRGQQVTLSCSPISGHRSVSWYQQTPGQGLQFLFEYFSETQRNKGNFPGRFSGRQFSNSRSEMNVSTLELGDSALYLCASSQDSLTGELFFGEGSRLTVL.

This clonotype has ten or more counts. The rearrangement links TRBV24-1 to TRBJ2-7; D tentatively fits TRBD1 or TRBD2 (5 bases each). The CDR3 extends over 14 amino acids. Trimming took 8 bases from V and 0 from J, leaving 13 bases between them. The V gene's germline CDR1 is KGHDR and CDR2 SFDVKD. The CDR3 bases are TGTGCCACCACGAACTGGGGGAGCTCCTACGAGCAGTACTTC. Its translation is CATTNWGSSYEQYF.

CDR3 sequence (DNA): TGTGCCAGCAGTCCTACTGGGGGGGGAGTAGATGGCTACACCTTC. Translation: CASSPTGGGVDGYTF. This chain joins TRBV7-3 and TRBJ1-2; D is possibly TRBD1 (5 bases). This CDR3 is built from 15 residues. With 6 bases removed from V and 6 bases from J, the gap between germline ends came to 20 bases. Looked up from germline, CDR1 is SGHTA and CDR2 is FQGTGA.

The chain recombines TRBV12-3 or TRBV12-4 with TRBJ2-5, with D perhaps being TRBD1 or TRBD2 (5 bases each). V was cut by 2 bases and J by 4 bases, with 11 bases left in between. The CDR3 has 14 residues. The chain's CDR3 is CASSLRGDRETQYF. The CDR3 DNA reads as TGTGCCAGCAGTTTACGGGGCGACCGAGAGACCCAGTACTTC.

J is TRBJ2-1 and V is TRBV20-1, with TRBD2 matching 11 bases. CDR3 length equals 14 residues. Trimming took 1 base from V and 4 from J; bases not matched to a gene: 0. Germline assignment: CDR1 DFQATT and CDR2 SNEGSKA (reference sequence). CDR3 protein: CSARGLAGYNEQFF. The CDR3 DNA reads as TGCAGTGCTAGAGGACTAGCGGGGTACAATGAGCAGTTCTTC.

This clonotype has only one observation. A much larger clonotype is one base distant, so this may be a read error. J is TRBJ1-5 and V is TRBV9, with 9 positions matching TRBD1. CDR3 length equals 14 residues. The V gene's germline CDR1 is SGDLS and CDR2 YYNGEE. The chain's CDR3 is CASSPGQGHQPQNF. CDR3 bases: TGTGCCAGCAGCCCCGGACAGGGGCATCAGCCCCAGAATTTT.

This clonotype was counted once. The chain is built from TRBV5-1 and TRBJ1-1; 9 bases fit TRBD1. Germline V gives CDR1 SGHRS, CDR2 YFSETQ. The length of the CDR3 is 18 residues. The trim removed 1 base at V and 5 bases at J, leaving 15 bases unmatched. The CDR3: CASSLTPDRGIMSTEAFF. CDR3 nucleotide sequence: TGCGCCAGCAGCTTGACCCCGGACAGGGGAATTATGTCAACTGAAGCTTTCTTT.

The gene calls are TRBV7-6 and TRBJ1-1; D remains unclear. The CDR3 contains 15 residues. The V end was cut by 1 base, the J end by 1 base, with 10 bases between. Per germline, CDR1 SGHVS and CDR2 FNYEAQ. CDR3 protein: CASSLVGVENTEAFF. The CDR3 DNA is TGTGCCAGCAGCTTAGTCGGGGTGGAGAACACTGAAGCTTTCTTT. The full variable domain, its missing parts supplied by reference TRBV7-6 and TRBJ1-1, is GAGVSQSPRYKVTKRGQDVALRCDPISGHVSLYWYRQALGQGPEFLTYFNYEAQQDKSGLPNDRFSAERPEGSISTLTIQRTEQRDSAMYRCASSLVGVENTEAFFGQGTRLTVV.

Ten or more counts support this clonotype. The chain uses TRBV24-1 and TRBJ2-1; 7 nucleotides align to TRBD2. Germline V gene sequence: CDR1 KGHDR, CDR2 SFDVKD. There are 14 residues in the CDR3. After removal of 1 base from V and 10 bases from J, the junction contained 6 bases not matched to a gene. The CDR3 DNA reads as TGTGCCACCAGTGATTTAGGGAGGGGTGGAGAGCAGTTCTTC. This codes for CATSDLGRGGEQFF.

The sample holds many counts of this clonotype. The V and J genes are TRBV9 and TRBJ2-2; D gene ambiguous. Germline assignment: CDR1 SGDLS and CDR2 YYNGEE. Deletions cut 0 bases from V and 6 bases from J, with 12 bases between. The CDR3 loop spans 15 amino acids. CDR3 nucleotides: TGTGCCAGCAGCGTAGCCAACCAAGTGGCCGGGGAGCTGTTTTTT. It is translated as CASSVANQVAGELFF. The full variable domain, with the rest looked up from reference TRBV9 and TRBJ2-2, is DSGVTQTPKHLITATGQRVTLRCSPRSGDLSVYWYQQSLDQGLQFLIQYYNGEERAKGNILERFSAQQFPDLHSELNLSSLELGDSALYFCASSVANQVAGELFFGEGSRLTVL.

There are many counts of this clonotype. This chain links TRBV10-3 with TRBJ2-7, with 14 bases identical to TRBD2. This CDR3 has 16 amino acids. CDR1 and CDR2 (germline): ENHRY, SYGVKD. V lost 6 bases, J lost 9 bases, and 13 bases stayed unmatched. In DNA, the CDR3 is TGTGCCATCAGGACTGCCGGGACTAGCGGGAGTAGTAGGCAGTACTTC. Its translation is CAIRTAGTSGSSRQYF.

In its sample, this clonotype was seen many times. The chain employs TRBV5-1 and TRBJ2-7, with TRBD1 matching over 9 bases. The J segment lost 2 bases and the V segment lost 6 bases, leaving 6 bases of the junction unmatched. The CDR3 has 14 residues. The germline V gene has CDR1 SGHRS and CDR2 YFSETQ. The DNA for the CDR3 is TGCGCCAGCAAGGAAGGGACAGGGCCCTACGAGCAGTACTTC. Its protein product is CASKEGTGPYEQYF.

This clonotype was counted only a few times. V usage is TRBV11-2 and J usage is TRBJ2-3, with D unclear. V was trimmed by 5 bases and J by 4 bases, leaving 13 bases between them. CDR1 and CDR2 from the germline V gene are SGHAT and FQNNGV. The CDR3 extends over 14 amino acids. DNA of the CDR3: TGTGCCAGCAGCCCCCCGGGCGAGGCAGATACGCAGTATTTT. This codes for CASSPPGEADTQYF.

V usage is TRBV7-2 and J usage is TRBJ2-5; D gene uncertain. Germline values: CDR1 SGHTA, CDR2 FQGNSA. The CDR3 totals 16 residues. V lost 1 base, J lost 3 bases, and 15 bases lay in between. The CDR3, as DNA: TGTGCCAGCAGCTTAGGGCCCTATCGACGTGAAGAGACCCAGTACTTC. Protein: CASSLGPYRREETQYF.

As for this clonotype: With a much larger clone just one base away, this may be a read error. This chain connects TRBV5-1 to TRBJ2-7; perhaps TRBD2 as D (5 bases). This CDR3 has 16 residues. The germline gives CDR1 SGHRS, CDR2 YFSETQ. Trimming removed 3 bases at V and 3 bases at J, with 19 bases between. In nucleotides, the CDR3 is TGCGCCAGCAGCTCTGGGTTGGGGAGAGGGTACTACGAGCAGTACTTC. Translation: CASSSGLGRGYYEQYF.

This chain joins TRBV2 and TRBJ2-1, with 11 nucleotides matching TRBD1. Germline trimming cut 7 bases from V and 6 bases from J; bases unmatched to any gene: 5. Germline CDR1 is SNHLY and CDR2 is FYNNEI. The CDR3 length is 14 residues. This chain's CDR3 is CASMGTGGFNEQFF. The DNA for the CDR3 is TGTGCCAGCATGGGGACAGGGGGGTTCAATGAGCAGTTCTTC. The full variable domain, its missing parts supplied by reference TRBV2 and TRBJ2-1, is EPEVTQTPSHQVTQMGQEVILRCVPISNHLYFYWYRQILGQKVEFLVSFYNNEISEKSEIFDDQFSVERPDGSNFTLKIRSTKLEDSAMYFCASMGTGGFNEQFFGPGTRLTVL.

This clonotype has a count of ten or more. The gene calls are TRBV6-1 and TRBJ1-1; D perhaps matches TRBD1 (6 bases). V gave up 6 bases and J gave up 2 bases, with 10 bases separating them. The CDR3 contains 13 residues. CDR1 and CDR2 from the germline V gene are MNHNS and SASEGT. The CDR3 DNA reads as TGTGCCAGCAGCTGGGGACAAAACACTGAAGCTTTCTTT. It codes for CASSWGQNTEAFF.

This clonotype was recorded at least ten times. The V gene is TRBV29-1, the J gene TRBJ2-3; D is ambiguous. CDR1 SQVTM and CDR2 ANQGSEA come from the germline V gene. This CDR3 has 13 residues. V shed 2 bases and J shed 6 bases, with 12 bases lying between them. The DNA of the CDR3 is TGCAGCGTTGAAATAGGTTCGTCGGATACGCAGTATTTT. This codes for CSVEIGSSDTQYF.